These T cell receptor beta chains were read from a single sample in a study of blood T cell repertoires in COVID-19. Sequenced by immunoSEQ multiplex PCR; TCRdb stores in-frame clones only, minus some. The data show a few hundred thousand clones, about 91% seen once. Sequenced: PBMCs or T cells enriched from blood (not recorded which). These receptors were collected from a woman under 30 who had recovered from COVID-19. CDR3s include the opening cysteine and the closing phenylalanine or tryptophan. The order of the fields is V gene, J gene, clone size, D gene, CDR3 protein, CDR3 DNA. A D gene is named only where the DNA matches it firmly. Some rows have no size entry. The others give once, few or many, or a class for an expanded clone.

V: TRBV19; J: TRBJ1-6; size: -; D: -; CDR3: CASSIFRTGSPLHF; DNA: TGTGCCAGTAGTATCTTCCGCACGGGATCACCCCTCCACTTT
V: TRBV6-4; J: TRBJ1-1; size: -; D: TRBD1; CDR3: CASSDTGTAEAFF; DNA: TGTGCCAGCAGTGACACTGGGACAGCCGAAGCTTTCTTT
V: TRBV2; J: TRBJ1-1; size: once; D: -; CDR3: CASITDVTTEAFF; DNA: TGTGCCAGCATTACCGACGTGACAACTGAAGCTTTCTTT
V: TRBV11-2; J: TRBJ2-7; size: -; D: TRBD1; CDR3: CASSYPGTGGASYEQYF; DNA: TGTGCCAGCAGCTACCCCGGGACAGGGGGCGCCTCCTACGAGCAGTACTTC
V: TRBV4-3; J: TRBJ1-3; size: -; D: TRBD1; CDR3: CASSQGQGSGNTIYF; DNA: TGCGCCAGCAGCCAAGGACAGGGCTCTGGAAACACCATATATTTT
V: TRBV19; J: TRBJ2-1; size: -; D: -; CDR3: CASSIVGRQIRNEQFF; DNA: TGTGCCAGTAGTATTGTAGGTCGACAAATACGAAATGAGCAGTTCTTC
V: TRBV5-1; J: TRBJ2-2; size: -; D: -; CDR3: CASSLNGVGTGELFF; DNA: TGCGCCAGCAGCCTCAACGGAGTTGGCACCGGGGAGCTGTTTTTT
V: TRBV6-5; J: TRBJ2-2; size: once; D: -; CDR3: CASRPPQGGAGELFF; DNA: TGTGCCAGCAGACCCCCTCAGGGGGGAGCGGGGGAGCTGTTTTTT
V: TRBV2; J: TRBJ2-1; size: once; D: -; CDR3: CASRSEVEQFF; DNA: TGTGCCAGCCGAAGCGAGGTTGAGCAGTTCTTC
V: TRBV5-6; J: TRBJ1-5; size: few; D: TRBD1; CDR3: CASSLAGQRTNQPQHF; DNA: TGTGCCAGCAGCTTGGCGGGACAGAGAACCAATCAGCCCCAGCATTTT
V: TRBV7-2; J: TRBJ1-3; size: -; D: -; CDR3: CASSLPDSRWTIYF; DNA: TGTGCCAGCAGCCTCCCTGACAGTCGATGGACCATATATTTT
V: TRBV19; J: TRBJ2-7; size: -; D: -; CDR3: CASSRTRSYEQYF; DNA: TGTGCCAGTAGCAGGACTCGATCCTACGAGCAGTACTTC
V: TRBV4-3; J: TRBJ2-3; size: -; D: TRBD2; CDR3: CASSQAAAGAGDTQYF; DNA: TGCGCCAGCAGCCAAGCCGCAGCGGGGGCAGGGGATACGCAGTATTTT
V: TRBV19; J: TRBJ1-4; size: -; D: TRBD1; CDR3: CASSTPPGQGSEKLFF; DNA: TGTGCCAGTAGTACGCCGCCGGGACAGGGGAGTGAAAAACTGTTTTTT
V: TRBV13; J: TRBJ1-3; size: -; D: -; CDR3: CASTESSGNTIYF; DNA: TGTGCCAGTACCGAGAGCTCTGGAAACACCATATATTTT
V: TRBV7-2; J: TRBJ2-5; size: -; D: -; CDR3: CASSLTGAGETQYF; DNA: TGTGCCAGCAGCTTAACCGGGGCGGGGGAGACCCAGTACTTC
V: TRBV5-1; J: TRBJ2-2; size: -; D: TRBD1; CDR3: CASSLDRGWTGELFF; DNA: TGCGCCAGCAGCTTAGACAGGGGGTGGACCGGGGAGCTGTTTTTT
V: TRBV10-2; J: TRBJ2-3; size: once; D: TRBD2; CDR3: CASSEDGGSSGITDTQYF; DNA: TGCGCCAGCAGTGAGGACGGGGGGTCTAGCGGGATTACAGATACGCAGTATTTT
V: TRBV28; J: TRBJ2-3; size: once; D: TRBD1; CDR3: CASSLDSPGQGRPWGLSTDTQYF; DNA: TGTGCCAGCAGTTTAGATTCCCCGGGACAGGGGCGTCCTTGGGGCCTCAGCACAGATACGCAGTATTTT
V: TRBV7-2; J: TRBJ2-2; size: -; D: TRBD2; CDR3: CASSLGRGTRSTGELFF; DNA: TGTGCCAGCAGCTTAGGGCGGGGGACTAGATCCACCGGGGAGCTGTTTTTT
V: TRBV28; J: TRBJ1-2; size: -; D: -; CDR3: CASSLQGIYGYTF; DNA: TGTGCCAGCAGTTTACAGGGGATTTACGGCTACACCTTC
V: TRBV7-2; J: TRBJ1-1; size: -; D: TRBD1; CDR3: CASSLKPTGRAFF; DNA: TGTGCCAGCAGCCTTAAACCGACAGGGAGGGCTTTCTTT
V: TRBV19; J: TRBJ1-4; size: once; D: -; CDR3: CASTSLGALQVEKLFF; DNA: TGTGCCAGTACCTCCTTAGGGGCACTCCAAGTCGAAAAACTGTTTTTT